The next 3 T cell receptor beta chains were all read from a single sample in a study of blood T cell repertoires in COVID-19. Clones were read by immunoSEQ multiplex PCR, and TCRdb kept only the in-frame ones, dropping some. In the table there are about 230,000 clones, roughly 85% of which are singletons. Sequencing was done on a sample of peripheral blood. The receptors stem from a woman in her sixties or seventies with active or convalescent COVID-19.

In DNA form, the CDR3 reads TGTGCCAGCTCACCACCGGGACAGGGATACAATGAGCAGTTCTTC. This sequence encodes CASSPPGQGYNEQFF. The chain uses TRBV18 and TRBJ2-1, with 9 bases aligning to TRBD1. Germline V gene sequence: CDR1 KGHSH, CDR2 LQKENI. V was pared by 0 bases and J by 4 bases, with 1 base of the junction left unmatched. The CDR3 consists of 15 residues.

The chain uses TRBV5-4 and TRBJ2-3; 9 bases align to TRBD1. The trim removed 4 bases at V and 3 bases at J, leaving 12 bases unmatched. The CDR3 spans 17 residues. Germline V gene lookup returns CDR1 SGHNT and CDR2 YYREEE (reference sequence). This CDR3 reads CASSPGAGQGKTDTQYF. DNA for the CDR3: TGTGCCAGCAGCCCGGGGGCGGGACAGGGTAAGACAGATACGCAGTATTTT.

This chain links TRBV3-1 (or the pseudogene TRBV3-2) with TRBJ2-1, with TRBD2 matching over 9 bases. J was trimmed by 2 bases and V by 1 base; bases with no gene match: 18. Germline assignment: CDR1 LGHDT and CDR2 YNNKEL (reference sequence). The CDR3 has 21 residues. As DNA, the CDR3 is TGTGCCAGCAGCCAAGTCAACAGGGGCTCACAGGGCGGGGGGGCCTACAATGAGCAGTTCTTC. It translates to CASSQVNRGSQGGGAYNEQFF.